Listed below are T cell receptor beta chains from one sample, sequenced in a study of T cell repertoires in cytomegalovirus infection. TCRdb itself ran the reads through MiXCR, one entry per CDR3 protein. The sample has about 300,000 distinct CDR3 sequences, around 9.1% seen once. The sample consisted of PBMCs. These receptors were obtained from a human donor in good health (CMV status not recorded). Some clones in this sample may be carry-over from other donors' samples. Each CDR3 is given with its conserved first and last residue. Fields, in order: V gene, D gene, J gene, clone size, CDR3 protein, CDR3 DNA. D genes are given only for firm matches. Clone size, where shown, is once, few, many, or a class for clones that have expanded.

TRBV6-6	.	TRBJ1-1	few	CASSFTGFGTEAFF	TGTGCCAGCAGTTTTACAGGGTTCGGCACTGAAGCTTTCTTT
TRBV14	.	TRBJ2-3	.	CASSQGPLLSRGRTDTQYF	TGTGCCAGCAGCCAAGGACCTCTCTTGAGCAGGGGCCGCACAGATACGCAGTATTTT
TRBV20-1	TRBD2	TRBJ2-1	many	CSARIAGGPGTNEQFF	TGCAGTGCTAGAATAGCGGGGGGACCGGGTACGAATGAGCAGTTCTTC
TRBV29-1	TRBD2	TRBJ2-4	many	CSARRGEPSAKNIQYF	TGCAGCGCTAGGCGGGGGGAACCCAGCGCCAAAAACATTCAGTACTTC
TRBV7-9	.	TRBJ1-6	few	CASSSLGGPNNSPLHF	TGTGCCAGCAGCTCCCTTGGGGGGCCGAATAATTCACCCCTCCACTTT
TRBV13	TRBD1	TRBJ2-7	.	CASSPNPGTGSHEQYF	TGTGCCAGCAGCCCAAACCCCGGGACAGGGTCCCACGAGCAGTACTTC
TRBV19	.	TRBJ2-6	.	CASSITGGSSGANVLTF	TGTGCCAGTAGTATAACTGGGGGGAGCTCTGGGGCCAACGTCCTGACTTTC
TRBV24-1	.	TRBJ2-5	.	CATSELDRPQETQYF	TGTGCCACCAGTGAATTGGACCGACCCCAAGAGACCCAGTACTTC
TRBV5-1	.	TRBJ1-5	few	CASSSGQSGQPQHF	TGCGCCAGCAGCTCCGGACAGTCTGGTCAGCCCCAGCATTTT
TRBV7-2	.	TRBJ1-3	many	CASSLDNRNTIYF	TGTGCCAGCAGCCTCGACAACCGAAACACCATATATTTT
TRBV28	.	TRBJ1-1	many	CASSLDRTEAFF	TGTGCCAGCAGTTTAGATAGGACTGAAGCTTTCTTT
TRBV29-1	TRBD1	TRBJ1-1	few	CSVEDGTGIMNTEAFF	TGCAGCGTTGAAGATGGGACAGGGATCATGAACACTGAAGCTTTCTTT
TRBV7-2	.	TRBJ2-5	many	CASSSQGPQYF	TGTGCCAGCAGCTCACAGGGCCCCCAGTACTTC
TRBV6-8	.	TRBJ2-1	many	CASSTYRSSYNEQFF	TGTGCCAGCAGTACCTACAGGAGCTCCTACAATGAGCAGTTCTTC
TRBV4-1	.	TRBJ2-6	many	CASSQGTLRTALYSGANVLTF	TGCGCCAGCAGCCAAGGTACTCTTAGGACAGCTCTTTACTCTGGGGCCAACGTCCTGACTTTC
TRBV4-3	.	TRBJ2-1	many	CASSLDGPTSYNEQFF	TGCGCCAGCAGCCTAGACGGCCCTACGTCCTACAATGAGCAGTTCTTC
TRBV12-3/TRBV12-4	TRBD2	TRBJ2-1	.	CASNVAGGDNEQFF	TGTGCCAGCAATGTAGCGGGGGGGGACAATGAGCAGTTCTTC
TRBV7-2	TRBD1	TRBJ2-6	many	CALNRGKGANVLTF	TGTGCCTTGAACAGGGGGAAAGGGGCCAACGTCCTGACTTTC
TRBV25-1	.	TRBJ2-5	few	CASSDLKDIGETQYF	TGTGCCAGCAGTGATTTGAAGGATATTGGAGAGACCCAGTACTTC
TRBV7-3	TRBD1	TRBJ2-1	many	CASSLGTGLEGQFF	TGTGCCAGCAGCTTAGGGACAGGGCTCGAGGGGCAGTTCTTC
TRBV28	TRBD1	TRBJ1-6	many	CASSLTGGAGSPLHF	TGTGCCAGCAGTTTGACAGGGGGCGCGGGTTCACCCCTCCACTTT
TRBV19	.	TRBJ1-5	many	CASSPFQGIGNQPQHF	TGTGCCAGTAGTCCGTTCCAGGGGATCGGCAATCAGCCCCAGCATTTT
TRBV28	.	TRBJ1-2	many	CASSFTANYGYTF	TGTGCCAGCAGTTTCACGGCTAACTATGGCTACACCTTC
TRBV5-6	.	TRBJ1-3	.	CASSLQGSTGNTIYF	TGTGCCAGCAGCTTGCAGGGTTCGACTGGAAACACCATATATTTT
TRBV6-6	.	TRBJ1-1	many	CASSYSKVVGADTEAFF	TGTGCCAGCAGTTACTCGAAAGTCGTGGGCGCGGACACTGAAGCTTTCTTT
TRBV4-1	TRBD1	TRBJ2-2	many	CASSHTDRVTGELFF	TGCGCCAGCAGTCATACCGACAGGGTAACCGGGGAGCTGTTTTTT
TRBV7-2	TRBD2	TRBJ2-3	many	CASSPQASGGTDTQYF	TGTGCCAGCAGCCCCCAGGCTAGCGGGGGTACAGATACGCAGTATTTT
TRBV7-9	TRBD1	TRBJ1-1	many	CASSLGGNRGTEAFF	TGTGCCAGCAGCTTGGGGGGTAACAGGGGGACTGAAGCTTTCTTT
TRBV7-9	.	TRBJ1-6	many	CASSLARPISPLHF	TGTGCCAGCAGCTTAGCGCGGCCGATTTCACCCCTCCACTTT
TRBV19	TRBD2	TRBJ2-7	.	CASSKTSGSSYEQYF	TGTGCCAGTAGTAAGACTAGCGGCAGCTCCTACGAGCAGTACTTC
TRBV7-9	TRBD2	TRBJ2-7	many	CASSLAVLAGGPMARYEQYF	TGTGCCAGCAGCTTAGCGGTCCTAGCGGGGGGCCCTATGGCACGCTACGAGCAGTACTTC
TRBV10-3	.	TRBJ1-1	many	CATQDVEAFF	TGTGCCACACAGGACGTTGAAGCTTTCTTT
TRBV4-1	TRBD2	TRBJ2-5	many	CASSQGTSGGAYKETQYF	TGCGCCAGCAGCCAAGGGACTAGCGGGGGAGCCTACAAGGAGACCCAGTACTTC
TRBV7-8	.	TRBJ2-7	.	CASSSPGTPPYEQYF	TGTGCCAGCAGCTCCCCCGGGACGCCACCCTACGAGCAGTACTTC
TRBV27	TRBD1	TRBJ1-3	.	CASSPGQGSNTIYF	TGTGCCAGCAGCCCGGGACAGGGTTCAAACACCATATATTTT
TRBV29-1	.	TRBJ1-1	many	CSAFGRTNTEAFF	TGCAGCGCTTTCGGACGGACGAACACTGAAGCTTTCTTT
TRBV7-6	.	TRBJ1-2	.	CASSLQANYGYTF	TGTGCCAGCAGCTTACAGGCTAACTATGGCTACACCTTC
TRBV27	.	TRBJ2-5	few	CASSLSNYFQETQYF	TGTGCCAGCAGTTTATCGAACTATTTTCAAGAGACCCAGTACTTC
TRBV5-5	TRBD2	TRBJ2-5	many	CASSEFSGGASGTQYF	TGTGCCAGCAGCGAGTTTAGCGGGGGGGCCTCTGGGACCCAGTACTTC